The 13 T cell receptor beta chains listed next were all sequenced from one sample in a study of cytomegalovirus exposure and HLA in healthy donors. PCR involved 60 Vbeta and 13 Jbeta primers. Libraries were prepared by immunoSEQ multiplex PCR; TCRdb keeps only in-frame clonotypes and omits some of them. The data contain some 180,000 clones, roughly 80% of them singletons. Sequenced input: PBMCs. Every receptor here comes from a man in his forties or fifties in good health and CMV-seropositive.

This rearrangement joins TRBV11-2 to TRBJ2-7; TRBD2 might be the D (6 bases). The CDR3 has 15 residues. Germline lookup yields CDR1 SGHAT and CDR2 FQNNGV. V was trimmed by 5 bases and J by 4 bases, leaving 18 bases between them. The CDR3 protein is CASSAQAAGNYEQYF. The CDR3 region has the DNA TGTGCCAGCAGCGCCCAAGCAGCGGGTAATTACGAGCAGTACTTC.

The chain couples TRBV6-5 to TRBJ2-7; D call uncertain. Germline V lookup: CDR1 MNHEY, CDR2 SVGAGI. This CDR3 spans 14 amino acids. V was trimmed by 2 bases and J by 3 bases, leaving 11 bases between them. CDR3: CASSYEVDSYEQYF. Written as DNA, the CDR3 is TGTGCCAGCAGTTACGAGGTTGATAGCTACGAGCAGTACTTC.

This chain connects TRBV5-1 to TRBJ2-2; the match to TRBD2 covers 9 bases. The CDR3 contains 13 residues. Germline CDR1 reads SGHRS; CDR2 reads YFSETQ. V dropped 4 bases and J dropped 9; count of bases not matched to a gene: 4. Here the CDR3 reads CASSPAGGWELFF. The CDR3 DNA is TGCGCCAGCAGCCCAGCGGGGGGCTGGGAGCTGTTTTTT. Combining the CDR3 with reference TRBV5-1 and TRBJ2-2 gives the whole variable domain KAGVTQTPRYLIKTRGQQVTLSCSPISGHRSVSWYQQTPGQGLQFLFEYFSETQRNKGNFPGRFSGRQFSNSRSEMNVSTLELGDSALYLCASSPAGGWELFFGEGSRLTVL.

V and J are TRBV7-2 and TRBJ2-1; no firm D call. Germline V gene data show CDR1 as SGHTA and CDR2 as FQGNSA. Trimming pared 3 bases from V and 0 bases from J, leaving 6 bases between. The CDR3 runs to 14 residues. This CDR3 is CASSFLSSYNEQFF. DNA of the CDR3: TGTGCCAGCAGCTTTCTGAGCTCCTACAATGAGCAGTTCTTC.

This chain joins TRBV19 and TRBJ2-3; TRBD1 agrees at 8 bases. CDR1 and CDR2 (germline): LNHDA, SQIVND (reference sequence). This CDR3 has 16 residues. With V trimmed by 4 bases and J by 3 bases, 9 bases remained unmatched. DNA of the CDR3: TGTGCCAGTAGTACCAACCCAGGGGGCTCAACAGATACGCAGTATTTT. Encoded protein: CASSTNPGGSTDTQYF.

The V gene is TRBV5-1, the J gene TRBJ2-7, with D unresolved. Trimming shortened V by 0 bases and J by 6 bases, and 10 bases separated the two germline ends. This CDR3 is 13 amino acids long. Germline loops: CDR1 SGHRS, CDR2 YFSETQ. CDR3 sequence: CASSLEAGFEQYF. The CDR3 nucleotides read TGCGCCAGCAGCTTGGAGGCAGGTTTCGAGCAGTACTTC.

The gene calls are TRBV27 and TRBJ2-7, with 7 bases fitting TRBD1. The J segment lost 2 bases and the V segment lost 0 bases, leaving 7 bases of the junction unmatched. This CDR3 region has 16 residues. Germline CDR1 and CDR2: MNHEY and SMNVEV (reference sequence). The CDR3 DNA sequence: TGTGCCAGCAGTTTATCGGGGACAGTGGGTACCTACGAGCAGTACTTC. The encoded protein is CASSLSGTVGTYEQYF.

V and J are TRBV6-1 and TRBJ1-5; the D is unclear. CDR1 MNHNS and CDR2 SASEGT come from the germline V gene. The CDR3 spans 14 residues. V was pared by 11 bases and J by 0 bases, with 14 bases between. The CDR3 sequence: CAGGPDYSNQPQHF. In nucleotides, the CDR3 is TGTGCCGGCGGACCGGACTATAGCAATCAGCCCCAGCATTTT.

The gene calls are TRBV27 and TRBJ2-3; 12 bases match TRBD2. Germline-derived CDR1 and CDR2 are MNHEY and SMNVEV (reference sequence). V lost 6 bases and J lost 0; bases outside the gene matches: 7. The CDR3 is made up of 17 amino acids. For the CDR3, the DNA is TGTGCCAGCAGCTACGGGACTAGCGGGCGTAGCACAGATACGCAGTATTTT. It specifies CASSYGTSGRSTDTQYF.

The chain carries TRBV7-2 and TRBJ2-5; a weak D match, TRBD2 (5 bases). The CDR3 spans 13 residues. Germline V CDR1 and CDR2: SGHTA, FQGNSA. The ends were cut back, 5 bases at V and 2 bases at J, with 9 bases in the middle. CDR3 loop: CASSPRGQETQYF. CDR3 DNA: TGTGCCAGCAGCCCCCGGGGTCAAGAGACCCAGTACTTC.

As regards this clone: Because it lacks the conserved phenylalanine or tryptophan at the end, this CDR3 is likely a read error. It is unclear where the CDR3 begins or ends on the DNA, so no DNA is shown, and the CDR3 is as TCRdb lists it. The chain uses TRBV6-1 and TRBJ1-1; the DNA was not compared with TRBD1, the D call given in the table. Germline V lookup: CDR1 MNHNS, CDR2 SASEGT. Counting both end residues, the CDR3 totals 10 amino acids. CDR3 in amino acids: CAIPTWDRGL.

The chain links TRBV27 to TRBJ2-7; TRBD1 matches at 7 bases. Germline values: CDR1 MNHEY, CDR2 SMNVEV (reference sequence). This CDR3 spans 12 amino acids. V gave up 6 bases and J gave up 6 bases; unmatched junction bases: 5. CDR3 bases: TGTGCCAGCAGCCCGACAGGGAGCGAGCAGTACTTC. As protein: CASSPTGSEQYF.

The chain carries TRBV14 and TRBJ1-6, with 7 bases that match TRBD1. Trimming cost V 1 base and J 11 bases; bases outside gene matches: 5. CDR1 and CDR2 (germline): SGHDN, FVKESK. The CDR3 totals 14 residues. The CDR3 sequence: CASSQANRGAPLHF. CDR3 coding DNA: TGTGCCAGCAGCCAAGCAAACAGGGGCGCACCCCTCCACTTT.